One and the same sample provided the 3 T cell receptor beta chains below, sequenced in a study of neurological immune-mediated disorders. TCRdb reprocessed the 5' RACE reads with MiXCR, giving one entry per CDR3 protein. The repertoire holds tens of thousands of distinct CDR3 sequences, with about 9.4% as singletons. What was sequenced was PBMCs. All receptors come from a woman under 40 with HTLV-1-associated myelopathy (HAM/TSP).

In its sample, this clonotype was seen many times. The chain carries TRBV5-1 and TRBJ1-4; TRBD1 is a possible D gene (6 bases). CDR1 and CDR2 from the germline V gene are SGHRS and YFSETQ. This CDR3 is 18 amino acids long. The V end lost 4 bases, the J end lost 0 bases, and 19 bases lay between the germline ends. CDR3 coding DNA: TGCGCCAGCAGCCAACAACCCACAGGGACCACAACTAATGAAAAACTGTTTTTT. It codes for CASSQQPTGTTTNEKLFF.

This clonotype was seen ten or more times. The chain employs TRBV20-1 and TRBJ2-3, with D maybe TRBD1 (6 bases). CDR3 size: 15 residues. V gave up 0 bases and J gave up 2 bases, with 12 bases separating them. CDR1 DFQATT and CDR2 SNEGSKA come from the germline V gene (reference sequence). The CDR3, as DNA: TGCAGTGCTAGAGATTCTGGACAGACCACAGATACGCAGTATTTT. Amino acids: CSARDSGQTTDTQYF.

The sample holds many counts of this clonotype. The rearrangement uses TRBV5-1 and TRBJ1-2, with D possibly matching TRBD1 (6 bases). CDR1 is SGHRS, CDR2 YFSETQ, per germline. Trimming took off 4 bases at V and 4 bases at J, with 17 bases between the two ends. The CDR3 is 15 residues long. The CDR3 loop is CASSPGPGQFYGYTF. For the CDR3, the DNA is TGCGCCAGCAGCCCCGGCCCCGGACAGTTCTATGGCTACACCTTC.